This TCR beta chain was identified during a study of shared clonotypes between healthy human individuals. The assay was immunoSEQ multiplex PCR, and TCRdb's table has in-frame clones only and misses some. The data hold about 2 million clones, with roughly 96% observed a single time. Germline V gene sequence: CDR1 DFQATT, CDR2 SNEGSKA (reference sequence). The CDR3 is 11 amino acids. V lost 0 bases and J lost 9, with 7 bases in between. This TCR was sampled from a man younger than 35 in good health. V and J are TRBV20-1 and TRBJ2-3; D remains unclear. The sample was naive CD4+ T cells sorted from blood. Subset defined: CD45RA+ positively selected. CDR3: CSARDLSTQYF. The CDR3 nucleotides read TGCAGTGCTAGAGATCTCAGCACGCAGTATTTT.